This T cell receptor (beta chain) appears in the sequencing data of a study of tumor-infiltrating lymphocytes in primary liver carcinoma. The germline gives CDR1 GTSNPN, CDR2 SVGIG (reference sequence). V shed 4 bases and J 3 bases; nucleotides not matched to a gene: 6. The CDR3 has 14 amino acids. Constant-region priming of around 530 ng total RNA yielded TCR beta cDNA. ARM-PCR was slightly modified, and three nested multiplex PCR rounds with it gave rise to the TCR beta libraries. The first two PCR rounds used TRBV1-TRBV30 forward primers with a C-beta reverse primer, roughly 10 cycles each. MiXCR, applied by TCRdb to the multiplex PCR reads, yields one record per CDR3 protein. The sample includes fewer than 400,000 distinct CDR3 sequences, nearly 60% of them seen just once. This clonotype has only a few counts. Unsorted whole blood yielded blood RNA, and germline DNA was extracted as well.

This receptor was identified in a woman aged 25 to 39 with primary liver carcinoma and hepatitis B virus infection. The genes are TRBV30 and TRBJ2-3; 8 bases agree with TRBD2. Sample: peripheral blood. CDR3: CAWKISGNTDTQYF. In DNA, the CDR3 is TGTGCCTGGAAAATTAGCGGGAATACAGATACGCAGTATTTT.